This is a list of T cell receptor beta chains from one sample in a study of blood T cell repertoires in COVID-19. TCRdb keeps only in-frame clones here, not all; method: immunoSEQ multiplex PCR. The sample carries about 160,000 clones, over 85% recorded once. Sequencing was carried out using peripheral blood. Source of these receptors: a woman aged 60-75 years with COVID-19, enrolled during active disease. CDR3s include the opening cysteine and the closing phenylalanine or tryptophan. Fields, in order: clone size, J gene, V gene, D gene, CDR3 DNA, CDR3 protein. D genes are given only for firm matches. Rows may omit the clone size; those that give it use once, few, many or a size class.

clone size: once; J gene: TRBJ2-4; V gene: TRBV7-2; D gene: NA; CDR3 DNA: TGTGCCAGCAGCTTAGGAGTTATAATAGCCAAAAACATTCAGTACTTC; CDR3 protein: CASSLGVIIAKNIQYF
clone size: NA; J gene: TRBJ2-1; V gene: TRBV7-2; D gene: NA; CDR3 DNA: TGTGCCAGCACCCCTACAGGATTTTCCTACAATGAGCAGTTCTTC; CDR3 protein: CASTPTGFSYNEQFF
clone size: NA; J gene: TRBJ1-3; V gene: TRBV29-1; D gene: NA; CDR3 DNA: TGCAGCGTTGGCGGAGACCTCTCTGGAAACACCATATATTTT; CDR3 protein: CSVGGDLSGNTIYF
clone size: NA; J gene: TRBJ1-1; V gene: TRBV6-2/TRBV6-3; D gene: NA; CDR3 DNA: TGTGCCAGCAGTTACTCGATGCTGGGGCACACTGAAGCTTTCTTT; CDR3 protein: CASSYSMLGHTEAFF
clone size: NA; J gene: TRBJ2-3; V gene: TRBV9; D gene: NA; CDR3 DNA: TGTGCCAGCAGTTCAGAGGTAGGGGCGCAGTATTTT; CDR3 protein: CASSSEVGAQYF
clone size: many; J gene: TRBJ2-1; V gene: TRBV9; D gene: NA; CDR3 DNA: TGTGCCAGCAGCCACCTGCAGAATGAGCAGTTCTTC; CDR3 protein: CASSHLQNEQFF
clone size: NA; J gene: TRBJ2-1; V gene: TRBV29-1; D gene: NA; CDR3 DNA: TGCAGCGTTGAGTCACAGGGAATGGTCAATGAGCAGTTCTTC; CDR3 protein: CSVESQGMVNEQFF
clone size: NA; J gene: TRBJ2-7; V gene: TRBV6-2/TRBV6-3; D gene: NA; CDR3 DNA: TGTGCCAGCAGCTCAATCTACGAGCAGTACTTC; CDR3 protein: CASSSIYEQYF
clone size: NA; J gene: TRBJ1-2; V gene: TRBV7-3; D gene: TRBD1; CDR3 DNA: TGTGCCAGCAGCTCCCAATCGACAGGGAACTATGGCTACACCTTC; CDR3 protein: CASSSQSTGNYGYTF
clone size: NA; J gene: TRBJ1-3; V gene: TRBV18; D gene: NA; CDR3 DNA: TGTGCCAGCTTCCAGTCCTCTGGAAACACCATATATTTT; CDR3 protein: CASFQSSGNTIYF
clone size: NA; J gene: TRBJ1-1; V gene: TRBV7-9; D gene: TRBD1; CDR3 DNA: TGTGCCAGCAGCTCCGACAGGGGATCTGAAGCTTTCTTT; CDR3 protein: CASSSDRGSEAFF
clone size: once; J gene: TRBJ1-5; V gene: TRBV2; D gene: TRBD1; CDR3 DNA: TGTGCCAGCAGTCATGAAGGGGGCCATAGCAATCAGCCCCAGCATTTT; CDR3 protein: CASSHEGGHSNQPQHF
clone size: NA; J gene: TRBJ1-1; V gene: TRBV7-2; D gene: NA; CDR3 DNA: TGTGCCAGCAGCTTAGCCGGGACAAACACTGAAGCTTTCTTT; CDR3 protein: CASSLAGTNTEAFF
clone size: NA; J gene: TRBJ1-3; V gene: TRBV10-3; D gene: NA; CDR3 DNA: TGTGCCATCAGTGATCCACTACACCAAGTCCTAACCTCTGGAAACACCATATATTTT; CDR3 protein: CAISDPLHQVLTSGNTIYF
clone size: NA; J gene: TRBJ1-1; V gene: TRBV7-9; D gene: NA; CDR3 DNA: TGTGCCAGCAGCTTAGAGGGAGTGAACACTGAAGCTTTCTTT; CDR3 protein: CASSLEGVNTEAFF
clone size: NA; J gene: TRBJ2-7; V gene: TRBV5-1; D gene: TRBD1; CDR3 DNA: TGCGCCAGCAGCTTGAGGGGGCTCGACGAGCAGTACTTC; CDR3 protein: CASSLRGLDEQYF
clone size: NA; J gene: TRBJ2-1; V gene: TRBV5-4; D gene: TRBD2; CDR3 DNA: TGTGCCAGCAGCTCTTCAGCGGGGGGCCGCTCCTACAATGAGCAGTTCTTC; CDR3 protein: CASSSSAGGRSYNEQFF
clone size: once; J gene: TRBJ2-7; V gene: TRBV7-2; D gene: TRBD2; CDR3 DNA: TGTGCCAGCAGCTCAGGACTCGCGGGGGTATACGAGCAGTACTTC; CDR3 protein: CASSSGLAGVYEQYF
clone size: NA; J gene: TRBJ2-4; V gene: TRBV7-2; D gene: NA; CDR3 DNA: TGTGCCAGCAGCTTTTTCGGACTCGACATTCAGTACTTC; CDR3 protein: CASSFFGLDIQYF
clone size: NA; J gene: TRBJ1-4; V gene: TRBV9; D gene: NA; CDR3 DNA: TGTGCCAGCAGCGTAGGGCCAGAAAATGAAAAACTGTTTTTT; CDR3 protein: CASSVGPENEKLFF
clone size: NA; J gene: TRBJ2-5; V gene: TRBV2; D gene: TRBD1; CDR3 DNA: TGTGCCAGCAGTGAAAGTGAGACAGGGGCGGGGGAGACCCAGTACTTC; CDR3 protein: CASSESETGAGETQYF
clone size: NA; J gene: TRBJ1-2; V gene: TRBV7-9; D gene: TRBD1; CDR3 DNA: TGTGCCAGCAGCTTAGCGGCAGTGGGACAGAACTATGGCTACACCTTC; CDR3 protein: CASSLAAVGQNYGYTF
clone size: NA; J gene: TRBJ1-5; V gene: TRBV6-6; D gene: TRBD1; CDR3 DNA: TGTGCCAGCAGGGGACAGGGGGAAAATCAGCCCCAGCATTTT; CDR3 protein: CASRGQGENQPQHF
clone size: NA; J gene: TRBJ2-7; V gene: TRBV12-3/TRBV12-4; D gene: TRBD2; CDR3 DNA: TGTGCCAGCAGTTTTGGGGGGGGCGAGCAGTACTTC; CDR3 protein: CASSFGGGEQYF
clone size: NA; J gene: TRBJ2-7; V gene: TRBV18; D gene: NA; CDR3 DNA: TGTGCCAGCTCCCCTGAGCCCCCGCCTGCCGAGCAGTACTTC; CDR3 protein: CASSPEPPPAEQYF
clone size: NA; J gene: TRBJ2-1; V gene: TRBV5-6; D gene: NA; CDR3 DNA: TGTGCCAGCAGGAACGGGAATGAGCAGTTCTTC; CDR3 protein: CASRNGNEQFF
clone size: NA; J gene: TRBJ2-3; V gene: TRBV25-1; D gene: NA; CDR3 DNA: TGTGCCAGCACCAAAGGGGGGGCGGTCGGAGATACGCAGTATTTT; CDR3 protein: CASTKGGAVGDTQYF
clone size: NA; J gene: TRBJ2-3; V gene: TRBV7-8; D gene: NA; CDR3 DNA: TGTGCCAGCAGCTTAACTAGTGTTTCCCTGGGAACAGATACGCAGTATTTT; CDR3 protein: CASSLTSVSLGTDTQYF
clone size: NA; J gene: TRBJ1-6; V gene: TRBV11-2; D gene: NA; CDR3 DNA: TGTGCCAGCAGCCTACGAGCCTGGGGGGAGAGCTCCTATAATTCACCCCTCCACTTT; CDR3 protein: CASSLRAWGESSYNSPLHF
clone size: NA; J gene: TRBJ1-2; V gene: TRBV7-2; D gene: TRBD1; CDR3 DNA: TGTGCCAGCAGCTTAGTGGGACAGCCGAACTATGGCTACACCTTC; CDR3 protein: CASSLVGQPNYGYTF
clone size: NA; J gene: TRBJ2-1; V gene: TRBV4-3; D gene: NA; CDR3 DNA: TGCGCCAGCAGCCAAGAAGGCGGGCTAGGGCTATCCTACAATGAGCAGTTCTTC; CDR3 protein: CASSQEGGLGLSYNEQFF
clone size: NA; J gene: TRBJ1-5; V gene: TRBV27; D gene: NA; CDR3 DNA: TGTGCCAGCAGTTTATCATCAGGGAATCAGCCCCAGCATTTT; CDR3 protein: CASSLSSGNQPQHF
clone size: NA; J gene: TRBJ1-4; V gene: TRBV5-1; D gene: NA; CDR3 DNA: TGCGCCAGCAGCTCCGGATCAGGGGTGGTTGCAACTAATGAAAAACTGTTTTTT; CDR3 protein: CASSSGSGVVATNEKLFF
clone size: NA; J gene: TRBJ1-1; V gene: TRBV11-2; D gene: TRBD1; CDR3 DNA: TGTGCCAGCAGCCCCCGGACAGGGAACACTGAAGCTTTCTTT; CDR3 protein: CASSPRTGNTEAFF
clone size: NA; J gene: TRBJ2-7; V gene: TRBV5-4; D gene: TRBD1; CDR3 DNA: TGTGCCAGCAGTTTTCCGGGACAGGGGGCCCGGGAGCAGTACTTC; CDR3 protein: CASSFPGQGAREQYF
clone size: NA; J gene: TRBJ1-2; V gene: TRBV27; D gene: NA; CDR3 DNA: TGTGCCAGCAGCAACCCAGGGTATGGCTACACCTTC; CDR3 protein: CASSNPGYGYTF
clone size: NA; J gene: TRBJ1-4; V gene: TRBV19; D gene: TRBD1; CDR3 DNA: TGTGCCAGTAGCTTAAGGACAGGGAATGAAAAACTGTTTTTT; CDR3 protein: CASSLRTGNEKLFF
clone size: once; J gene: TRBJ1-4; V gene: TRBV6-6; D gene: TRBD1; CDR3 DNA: TGTGCCAGCAGTTCCCTCGACAGGGTGCGGGAAAAACTGTTTTTT; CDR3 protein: CASSSLDRVREKLFF
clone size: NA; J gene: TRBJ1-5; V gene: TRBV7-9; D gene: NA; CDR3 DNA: TGTGCCAGCAGCTCAACCAACAGGGCACCCAATCAGCCCCAGCATTTT; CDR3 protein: CASSSTNRAPNQPQHF
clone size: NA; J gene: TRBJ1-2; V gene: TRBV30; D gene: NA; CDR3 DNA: TGTGCCTGGAGTTCCTTCGAATGGGGTACACGCGGGTTC; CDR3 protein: CAWSSFEWGTRGF
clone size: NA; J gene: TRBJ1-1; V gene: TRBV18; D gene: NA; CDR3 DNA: TGTGCCAGCTCGTCAACCGGGACACTGCCCTTTGAAGCTTTCTTT; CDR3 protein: CASSSTGTLPFEAFF
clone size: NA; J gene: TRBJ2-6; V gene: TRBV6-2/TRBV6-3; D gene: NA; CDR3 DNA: TGTGCCAGCAGTTACTCGCAGGGGTTACGGTCGGGGGCCAACGTCCTGACTTTC; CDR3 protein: CASSYSQGLRSGANVLTF
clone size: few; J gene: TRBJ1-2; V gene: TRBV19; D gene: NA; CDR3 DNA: TGTGCCAGTATGGGGGGTCCCCAGGACTGGGTTAGCTACACCTTC; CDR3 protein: CASMGGPQDWVSYTF
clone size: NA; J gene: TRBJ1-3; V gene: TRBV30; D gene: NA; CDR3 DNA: TGTGCCTGGAGTCAGTCATCCTCTGGAAACACCATATATTTT; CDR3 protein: CAWSQSSSGNTIYF
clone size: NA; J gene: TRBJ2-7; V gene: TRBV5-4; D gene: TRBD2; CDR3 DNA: TGTGCCAGCAGCTACCTAGCGGGGTACGAGCAGTACTTC; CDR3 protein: CASSYLAGYEQYF
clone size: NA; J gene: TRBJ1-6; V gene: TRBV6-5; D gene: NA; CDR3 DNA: TGTGCCAGCAGACGGGGTGGGGATTCACCCCTCCACTTT; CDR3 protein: CASRRGGDSPLHF
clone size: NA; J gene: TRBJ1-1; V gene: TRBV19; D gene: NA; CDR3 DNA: TGTGCCAGTAGTTCGGTTTCTAGGGGCGTTGGGGCTTTCTTT; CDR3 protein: CASSSVSRGVGAFF
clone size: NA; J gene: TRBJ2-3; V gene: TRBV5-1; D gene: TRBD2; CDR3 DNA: TGCGCCAGCAGCTTGAGTAGCGGGGGCACAGATACGCAGTATTTT; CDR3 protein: CASSLSSGGTDTQYF
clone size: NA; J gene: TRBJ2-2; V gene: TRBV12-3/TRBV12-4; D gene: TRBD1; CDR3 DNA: TGTGCCAGCAGCCTACAGGGGGCCGGGGAGCTGTTTTTT; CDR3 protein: CASSLQGAGELFF
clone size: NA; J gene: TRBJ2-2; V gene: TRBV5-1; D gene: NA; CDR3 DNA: TGCGCCAGCAGCTTTAGGGGGACGAACACCGGGGAGCTGTTTTTT; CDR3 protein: CASSFRGTNTGELFF
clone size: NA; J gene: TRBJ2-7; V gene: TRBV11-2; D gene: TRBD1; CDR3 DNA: TGTGCCAGCAGCTTAGTTGGGCAGGGGGTGGGCGAGCAGTACTTC; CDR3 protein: CASSLVGQGVGEQYF
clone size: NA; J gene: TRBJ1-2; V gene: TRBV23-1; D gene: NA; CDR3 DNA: TGCGCCAGCAGTCTACAGACGAGCTACACCTTC; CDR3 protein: CASSLQTSYTF
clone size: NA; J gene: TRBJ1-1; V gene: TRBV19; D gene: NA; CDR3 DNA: TGTGCCAGTAGTATCTTGAACACTGAAGCTTTCTTT; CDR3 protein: CASSILNTEAFF
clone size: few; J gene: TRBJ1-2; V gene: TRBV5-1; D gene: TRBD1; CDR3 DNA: TGCGCCAGCAGCATGGACAGGGGGCAAGATAACTATGGCTACACCTTC; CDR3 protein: CASSMDRGQDNYGYTF